The subject of this entry is one T cell receptor (beta chain). This sample was taken from a study of response to subunit inactivated influenza vaccine. CDR3 length equals 18 residues. Trimming cost V 6 bases and J 0 bases; bases outside gene matches: 12. The germline V gene encodes CDR1 DFQATT and CDR2 SNEGSKA (reference sequence). TCRdb fed the RT-PCR reads into MiXCR, producing one record per CDR3 protein. The sample shows 700,000 to 900,000 distinct CDR3 sequences, 21% of them seen only once. J is TRBJ2-1 and V is TRBV20-1; 12 bases line up with TRBD2. This clonotype was sampled from a man between 45 and 60 years old who received an inactivated influenza vaccine. Sequenced material: PBMCs from blood, taken 5 days after vaccination. This CDR3 reads CSADASGGVVSSYNEQFF. The CDR3 DNA sequence: TGCAGTGCCGACGCTAGCGGGGGGGTTGTGAGCTCCTACAATGAGCAGTTCTTC.